This T cell receptor beta chain stems from a study of OX40 agonist ivuxolimab in advanced cancers. Comment on this clone: The limits of the CDR3 on the DNA are not certain, so only TCRdb's listed CDR3 is given.

The CDR3 length equals 13 residues, ends included. Germline V gives CDR1 SEHNR, CDR2 FQNEAQ (reference sequence). TCRdb's copy holds only in-frame clones and misses some; the assay was immunoSEQ multiplex PCR. The sample holds some 25,000 clones, more than 80% seen once. The chain has TRBV7-9 and TRBJ2-7; the table's D gene call, TRBD1, was not cross checked with the DNA. This sequence originates from an adult with an advanced solid tumor such as melanoma, head and neck, liver or kidney cancer. The sample here was CD4+ or CD8+ T cells sorted from blood, taken in a trial of the OX40 agonist ivuxolimab. The chain's CDR3 is CASSLGVVGQGIF.